The TCR beta chain described here comes from a study of CD8 T cells in ankylosing spondylitis. Whole-study findings and limits: Made up of fewer than 10 highly homologous variants, a TCR beta motif appeared characteristic of ankylosing spondylitis blood.

Making the TCR beta libraries involved quantitative 5'-RACE with molecular barcodes. TCRdb itself ran the 5' RACE reads through MiXCR, one entry per CDR3 protein. This repertoire shows roughly 700,000 distinct CDR3 sequences, around 17% found once; its top ten account for 15% to 20%. V was trimmed by 6 bases and J by 4 bases, leaving 18 bases between them. The CDR3 contains 14 residues. From germline, CDR1 is SQVTM and CDR2 ANQGSEA. This clonotype was seen only a few times. What it binds is unknown. The chain uses TRBV29-1 and TRBJ1-2; D is possibly TRBD1 (5 bases). Sequences were obtained from blood, either unsorted or a sorted T cell fraction (not recorded which). The source of this sequence is a male donor with ankylosing spondylitis. This CDR3 is CSVDDQGKGYGYTF. The CDR3 nucleotides read TGCAGCGTGGATGACCAGGGAAAGGGCTATGGCTACACCTTC.